This is a list of T cell receptor beta chains from one sample in a study of T cells in tuberculosis. Produced via immunoSEQ multiplex PCR; TCRdb's table is partial and in-frame only. The sample includes around 43,000 clones, about 96% of them seen just once. Source material: PBMCs. The receptor source for this set is a donor aged 10-29 years with latent tuberculosis or without tuberculosis infection. CDR3s include the opening cysteine and the closing phenylalanine or tryptophan. Each record gives: V gene, J gene, clone size, D gene, CDR3 DNA, CDR3 protein. D genes are given only for firm matches. Rows may omit the clone size; those that give it use once, few, many or a size class.

V gene: TRBV6-1
J gene: TRBJ2-3
clone size: .
D gene: TRBD1
CDR3 DNA: TGTGCCAGCAGGACAGGGGAGGCAGATACGCAGTATTTT
CDR3 protein: CASRTGEADTQYF

V gene: TRBV9
J gene: TRBJ2-3
clone size: .
D gene: .
CDR3 DNA: TGTGCCAGCAGCGTTTTAGCAGGCACAGATACGCAGTATTTT
CDR3 protein: CASSVLAGTDTQYF

V gene: TRBV27
J gene: TRBJ2-1
clone size: .
D gene: TRBD2
CDR3 DNA: TGTGCCAGCAGCAGACTAGCGGGGAGTTCGTCCTACAATGAGCAGTTCTTC
CDR3 protein: CASSRLAGSSSYNEQFF

V gene: TRBV4-3
J gene: TRBJ1-3
clone size: .
D gene: .
CDR3 DNA: TGCGCCAGCAGCCCCGTGTGGGGGGATGAGGGAAACACCATATATTTT
CDR3 protein: CASSPVWGDEGNTIYF

V gene: TRBV27
J gene: TRBJ1-5
clone size: once
D gene: .
CDR3 DNA: TGTGCCAGCAGGTCTCAGTTTGTCAGCAATCAGCCCCAGCATTTT
CDR3 protein: CASRSQFVSNQPQHF

V gene: TRBV18
J gene: TRBJ2-7
clone size: .
D gene: TRBD2
CDR3 DNA: TGTGCCAGCTCACCAAGGGACTACTACGAGCAGTACTTC
CDR3 protein: CASSPRDYYEQYF

V gene: TRBV25-1
J gene: TRBJ1-1
clone size: .
D gene: TRBD1
CDR3 DNA: TGTGCCAGCAGTGAATATTCTGAGACAGGGGGTTTCATAGCTTTCTTT
CDR3 protein: CASSEYSETGGFIAFF

V gene: TRBV4-1
J gene: TRBJ1-1
clone size: .
D gene: .
CDR3 DNA: TGCGCCAGCAGCCAAGAAGGACAGTCCAACACTGAAGCTTTCTTT
CDR3 protein: CASSQEGQSNTEAFF

V gene: TRBV5-1
J gene: TRBJ2-5
clone size: .
D gene: TRBD1
CDR3 DNA: TGCGCCAGCAGCTTGGGACAGGGATCCCAAGAGACCCAGTACTTC
CDR3 protein: CASSLGQGSQETQYF

V gene: TRBV6-5
J gene: TRBJ1-2
clone size: .
D gene: TRBD1
CDR3 DNA: TGTGCCAGCAGACCCGGGGGGACAGGGGGCGCCGGCTACACCTTC
CDR3 protein: CASRPGGTGGAGYTF

V gene: TRBV27
J gene: TRBJ1-6
clone size: .
D gene: .
CDR3 DNA: TGTGCCAGCAGTTTAGCCATGAGGAATTCACCCCTCCACTTT
CDR3 protein: CASSLAMRNSPLHF